Listed below are T cell receptor beta chains from one sample, sequenced in a study of CD8 T cells in ankylosing spondylitis. TCRdb called the 5' RACE reads again in MiXCR, with one record for every CDR3 protein. The sample holds roughly 200,000 distinct CDR3 sequences, around a quarter seen once. The specimen was blood, either unsorted or a sorted T cell fraction (not recorded which). The receptor source for this set is a male donor with ankylosing spondylitis or in good health (not recorded which). Each CDR3 is given with its conserved first and last residue.

v_gene	j_gene	CDR3aa
TRBV5-1	TRBJ2-3	CASSLASGRTDTQYF
TRBV10-3	TRBJ1-5	CAISERRAVGNQPQHF
TRBV29-1	TRBJ2-7	CSTWTPDSYEQYF
TRBV5-5	TRBJ2-5	CASSLLSSGRYETQYF
TRBV12-3/TRBV12-4	TRBJ2-7	CASNPSQGLYEQYF
TRBV29-1	TRBJ2-7	CSVVYSGRAHEQYF
TRBV29-1	TRBJ2-5	CSAHRGGGETQYF
TRBV7-2	TRBJ2-1	CASSLRPGGNEQFF
TRBV7-9	TRBJ2-1	CASRLGTGVYNEQFF
TRBV5-6	TRBJ2-1	CASSFIRQGYSYNEQFF
TRBV20-1	TRBJ1-2	CSADGTAYGYTF
TRBV12-5	TRBJ2-7	CASGLVLGHHGYEQYF
TRBV7-2	TRBJ2-6	CASSSGGKAGANVLTF